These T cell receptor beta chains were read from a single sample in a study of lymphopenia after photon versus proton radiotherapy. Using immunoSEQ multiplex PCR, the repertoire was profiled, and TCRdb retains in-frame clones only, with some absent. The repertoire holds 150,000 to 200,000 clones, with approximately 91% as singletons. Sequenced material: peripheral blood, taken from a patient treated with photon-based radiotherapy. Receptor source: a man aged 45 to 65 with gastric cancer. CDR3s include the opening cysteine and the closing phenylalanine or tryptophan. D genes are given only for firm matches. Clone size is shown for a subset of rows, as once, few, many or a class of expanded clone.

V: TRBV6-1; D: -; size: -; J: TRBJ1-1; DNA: TGTGCCAGCAGCCAGGGTAGGAACACTGAAGCTTTCTTT; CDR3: CASSQGRNTEAFF
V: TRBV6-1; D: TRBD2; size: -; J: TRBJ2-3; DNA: TGTGCCAGCAGTGAGTTGGCGGGAGGGGGGCAGGATACGCAGTATTTT; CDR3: CASSELAGGGQDTQYF
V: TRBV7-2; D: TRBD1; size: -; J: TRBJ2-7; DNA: TGTGCCAGCAGCCCGACAGGGTGGGCCTACGAGCAGTACTTC; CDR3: CASSPTGWAYEQYF
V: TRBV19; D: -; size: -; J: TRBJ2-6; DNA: TGTGCCAGTAGTTCGCAGGGAGCTGGGGCCAACGTCCTGACTTTC; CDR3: CASSSQGAGANVLTF
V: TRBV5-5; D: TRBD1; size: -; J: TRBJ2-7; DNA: TGTGCCAGCAGCACGCTGGACAGGGGGGTATACGAGCAGTACTTC; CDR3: CASSTLDRGVYEQYF
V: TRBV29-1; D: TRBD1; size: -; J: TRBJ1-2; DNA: TGCAGCGTTGAAGGCGGGACAGCCGCTAACTATGGCTACACCTTC; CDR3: CSVEGGTAANYGYTF
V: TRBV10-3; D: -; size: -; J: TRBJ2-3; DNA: TGTGCCATCAGTGAGGGAGACGGAACAGATACGCAGTATTTT; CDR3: CAISEGDGTDTQYF
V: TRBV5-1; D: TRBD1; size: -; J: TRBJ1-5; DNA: TGCGCCAGCAGCTTGGTATCGTCAGGGGGCGCCGGTAGCAATCAGCCCCAGCATTTT; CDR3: CASSLVSSGGAGSNQPQHF
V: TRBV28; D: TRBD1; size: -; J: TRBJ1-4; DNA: TGTGCCAGCAGTTCTCCGGGACAGGGCGCAACTAATGAAAAACTGTTTTTT; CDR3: CASSSPGQGATNEKLFF
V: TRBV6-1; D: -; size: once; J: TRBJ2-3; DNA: TGTGCCAGCAGTGTCAACGGGGGCTCAGATACGCAGTATTTT; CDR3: CASSVNGGSDTQYF
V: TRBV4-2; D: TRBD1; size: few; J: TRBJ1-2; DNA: TGTGCCAGCAGGCCCACAGGGGACTATGGCTACACCTTC; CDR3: CASRPTGDYGYTF
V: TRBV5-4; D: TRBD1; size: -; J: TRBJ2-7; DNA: TGTGCCAGCAGCCCTACCGTGACAGGGAACCCCTACGAGCAGTACTTC; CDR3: CASSPTVTGNPYEQYF
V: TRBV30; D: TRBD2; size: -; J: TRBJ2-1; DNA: TGTGCCTGGGGTAGCGGGAGTTCATACAATGAGCAGTTCTTC; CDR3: CAWGSGSSYNEQFF
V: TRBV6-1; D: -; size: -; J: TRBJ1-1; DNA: TGTGCCAGCAGTGAACGGGACAAGGTAGGGTTCTTT; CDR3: CASSERDKVGFF
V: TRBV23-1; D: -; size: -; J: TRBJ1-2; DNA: TGCGCCAGCAGTCGGAACCGGGACCAGGAGGACTATGGCTACACCTTC; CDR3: CASSRNRDQEDYGYTF
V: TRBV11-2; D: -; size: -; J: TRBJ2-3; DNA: TGTGCCAGCAGCTTAAGGGAGGCCCTTAGCACAGATACGCAGTATTTT; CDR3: CASSLREALSTDTQYF